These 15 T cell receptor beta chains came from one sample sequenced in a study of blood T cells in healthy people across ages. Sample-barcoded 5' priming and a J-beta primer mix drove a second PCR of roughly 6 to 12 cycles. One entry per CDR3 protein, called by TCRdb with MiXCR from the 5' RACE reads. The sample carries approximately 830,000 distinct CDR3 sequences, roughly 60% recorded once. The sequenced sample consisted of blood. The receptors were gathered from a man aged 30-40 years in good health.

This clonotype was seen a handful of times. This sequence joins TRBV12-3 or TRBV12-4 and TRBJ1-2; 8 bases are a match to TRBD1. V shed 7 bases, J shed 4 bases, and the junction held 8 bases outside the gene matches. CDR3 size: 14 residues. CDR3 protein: CASKRQGLVYGYTF. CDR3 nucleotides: TGTGCCAGCAAACGACAGGGGTTGGTCTATGGCTACACCTTC.

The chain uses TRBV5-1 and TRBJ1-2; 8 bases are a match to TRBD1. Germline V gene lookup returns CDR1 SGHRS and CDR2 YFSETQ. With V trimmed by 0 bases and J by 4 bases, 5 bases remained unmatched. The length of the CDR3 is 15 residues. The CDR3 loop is CASSLAQGAAYGYTF. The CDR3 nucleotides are TGCGCCAGCAGCTTGGCCCAGGGGGCGGCCTATGGCTACACCTTC.

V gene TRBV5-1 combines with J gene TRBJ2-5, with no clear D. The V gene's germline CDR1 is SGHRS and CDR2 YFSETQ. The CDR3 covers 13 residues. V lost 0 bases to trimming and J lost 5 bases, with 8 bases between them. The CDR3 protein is CASSLGISETQYF. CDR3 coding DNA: TGCGCCAGCAGCTTGGGTATTTCGGAGACCCAGTACTTC.

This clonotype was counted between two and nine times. CDR3 sequence: CASSQAGRGTATNEKLFF. For the CDR3, the DNA is TGCGCCAGCAGCCAAGCCGGCAGGGGGACCGCAACTAATGAAAAACTGTTTTTT. This chain joins TRBV4-3 and TRBJ1-4; 7 nucleotides line up with TRBD1. The CDR3 runs to 18 residues. CDR1 LGHNA and CDR2 YSLEER come from the germline V gene. J lost 0 bases, V lost 1 base, and 8 bases had no gene match.

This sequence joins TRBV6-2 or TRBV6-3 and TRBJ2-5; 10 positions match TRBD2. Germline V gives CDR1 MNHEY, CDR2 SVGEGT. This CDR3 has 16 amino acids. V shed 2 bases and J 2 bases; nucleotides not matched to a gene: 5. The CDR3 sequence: CASSYVAGGKQETQYF. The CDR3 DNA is TGTGCCAGCAGTTACGTAGCGGGGGGTAAACAAGAGACCCAGTACTTC.

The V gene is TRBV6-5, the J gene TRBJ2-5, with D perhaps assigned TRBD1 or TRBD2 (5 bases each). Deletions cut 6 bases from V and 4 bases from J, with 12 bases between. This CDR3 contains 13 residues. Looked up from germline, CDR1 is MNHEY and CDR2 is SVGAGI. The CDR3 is CASRRPGGETQYF. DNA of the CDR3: TGTGCCAGCAGACGTCCTGGGGGAGAGACCCAGTACTTC.

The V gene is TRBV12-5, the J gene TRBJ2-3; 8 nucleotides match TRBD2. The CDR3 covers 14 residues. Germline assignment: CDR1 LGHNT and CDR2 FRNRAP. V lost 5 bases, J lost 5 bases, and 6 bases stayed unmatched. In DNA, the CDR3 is TGTGCTAGTGGTACCGGGGGGGAGGTAGATACGCAGTATTTT. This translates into CASGTGGEVDTQYF.

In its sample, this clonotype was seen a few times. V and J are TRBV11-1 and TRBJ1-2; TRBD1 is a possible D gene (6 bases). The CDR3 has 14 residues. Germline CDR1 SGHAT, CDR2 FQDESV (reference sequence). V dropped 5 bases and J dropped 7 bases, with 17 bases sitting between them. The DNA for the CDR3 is TGTGCCAGCAGCCACCGCTCAGGGGCAGGTGGCTACACCTTC. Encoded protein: CASSHRSGAGGYTF.

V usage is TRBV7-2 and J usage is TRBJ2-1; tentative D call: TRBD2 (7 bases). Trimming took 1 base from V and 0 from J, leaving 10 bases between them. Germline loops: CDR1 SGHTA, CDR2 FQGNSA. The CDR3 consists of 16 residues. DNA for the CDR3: TGTGCCAGCAGCTTAGAGGCGGGGGCCTCCTACAATGAGCAGTTCTTC. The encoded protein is CASSLEAGASYNEQFF.

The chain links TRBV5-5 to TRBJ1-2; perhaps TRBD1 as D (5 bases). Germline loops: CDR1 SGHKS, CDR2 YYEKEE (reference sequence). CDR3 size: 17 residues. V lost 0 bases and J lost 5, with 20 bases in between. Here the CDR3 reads CASSLDGTANPLYGYTF. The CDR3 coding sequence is TGTGCCAGCAGCTTGGATGGGACTGCTAACCCTCTATATGGCTACACCTTC.

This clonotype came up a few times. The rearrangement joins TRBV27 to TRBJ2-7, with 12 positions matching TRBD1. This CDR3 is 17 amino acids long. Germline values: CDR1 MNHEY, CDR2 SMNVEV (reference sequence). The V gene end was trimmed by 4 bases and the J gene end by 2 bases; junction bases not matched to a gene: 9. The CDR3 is CASSWTGTGGHTYEQYF. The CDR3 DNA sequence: TGTGCCAGCAGTTGGACCGGGACAGGGGGCCACACCTACGAGCAGTACTTC.

CDR3 sequence (DNA): TGTGCCTGGAGTCTATTAACAGGTCCGGGGGTCAGTGAGCAGTTCTTC. Translating it yields CAWSLLTGPGVSEQFF. V gene TRBV30 combines with J gene TRBJ2-1; D perhaps matches TRBD2 (6 bases). The germline gives CDR1 GTSNPN, CDR2 SVGIG (reference sequence). The CDR3 consists of 16 residues. V dropped 2 bases and J dropped 9 bases, with 23 bases sitting between them.

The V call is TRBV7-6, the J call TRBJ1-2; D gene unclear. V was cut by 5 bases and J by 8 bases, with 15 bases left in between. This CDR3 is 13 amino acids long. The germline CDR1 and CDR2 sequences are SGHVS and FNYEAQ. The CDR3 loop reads CASSVVSMEGYTF. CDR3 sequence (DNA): TGTGCCAGCAGCGTAGTAAGCATGGAGGGCTACACCTTC.

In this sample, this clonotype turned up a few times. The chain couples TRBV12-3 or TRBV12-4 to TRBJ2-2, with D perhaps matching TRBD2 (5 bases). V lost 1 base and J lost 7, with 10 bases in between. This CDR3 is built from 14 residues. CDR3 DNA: TGTGCCAGCAGTTTAGACTCCCGGGGCGGGGAGCTGTTTTTT. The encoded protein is CASSLDSRGGELFF.

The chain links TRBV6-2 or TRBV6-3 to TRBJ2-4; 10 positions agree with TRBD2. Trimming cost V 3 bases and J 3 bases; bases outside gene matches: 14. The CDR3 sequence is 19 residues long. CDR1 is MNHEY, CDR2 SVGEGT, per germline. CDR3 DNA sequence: TGTGCCAGCAGTTATGGGGTTTCCAGCGGGGGGGCTGACAAAAACATTCAGTACTTC. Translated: CASSYGVSSGGADKNIQYF.